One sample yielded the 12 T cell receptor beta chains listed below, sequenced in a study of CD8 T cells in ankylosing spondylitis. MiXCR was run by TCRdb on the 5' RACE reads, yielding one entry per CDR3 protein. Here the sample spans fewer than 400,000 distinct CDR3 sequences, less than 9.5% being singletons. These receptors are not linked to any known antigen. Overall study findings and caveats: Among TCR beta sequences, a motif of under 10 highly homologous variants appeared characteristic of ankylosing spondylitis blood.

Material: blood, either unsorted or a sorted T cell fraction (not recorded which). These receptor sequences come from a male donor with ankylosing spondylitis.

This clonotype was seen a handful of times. The CDR3 here is CASRWGHGDQPQHF. The CDR3 DNA sequence: TGTGCCAGCAGATGGGGACATGGGGATCAGCCCCAGCATTTT. V gene TRBV5-5 combines with J gene TRBJ1-5, with D possibly being TRBD1 (6 bases). The germline V and J ends were trimmed by 5 bases and 5 bases, with 14 bases remaining between them. CDR3 length: 14 residues. Germline CDR1 is SGHKS and CDR2 is YYEKEE (reference sequence).

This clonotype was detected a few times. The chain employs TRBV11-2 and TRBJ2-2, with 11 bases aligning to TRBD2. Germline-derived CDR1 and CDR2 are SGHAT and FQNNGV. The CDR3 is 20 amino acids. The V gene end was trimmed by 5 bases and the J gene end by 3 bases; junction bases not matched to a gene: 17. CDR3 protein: CASSVIQGPSGRWDTGELFF. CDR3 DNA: TGTGCCAGCAGCGTGATACAGGGTCCTAGCGGGAGGTGGGACACCGGGGAGCTGTTTTTT.

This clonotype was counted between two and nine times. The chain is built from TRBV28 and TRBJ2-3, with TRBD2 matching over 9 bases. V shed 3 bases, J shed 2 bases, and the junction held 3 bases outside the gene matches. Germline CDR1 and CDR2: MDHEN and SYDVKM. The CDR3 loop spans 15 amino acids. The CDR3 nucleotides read TGTGCCAGCAGTTTTTGGACTAGCGACACAGATACGCAGTATTTT. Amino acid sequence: CASSFWTSDTDTQYF.

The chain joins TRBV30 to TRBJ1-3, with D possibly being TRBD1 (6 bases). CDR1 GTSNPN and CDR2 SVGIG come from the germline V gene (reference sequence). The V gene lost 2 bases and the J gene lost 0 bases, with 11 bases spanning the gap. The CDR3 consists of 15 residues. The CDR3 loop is CAWSTGHSSGNTIYF. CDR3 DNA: TGTGCCTGGAGTACGGGACATAGCTCTGGAAACACCATATATTTT.

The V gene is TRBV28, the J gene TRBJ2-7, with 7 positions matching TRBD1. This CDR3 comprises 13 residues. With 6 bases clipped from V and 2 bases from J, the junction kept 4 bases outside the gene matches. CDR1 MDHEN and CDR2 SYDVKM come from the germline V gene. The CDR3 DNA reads TGTGCCAGCAGAGGACAGGCTACCTACGAGCAGTACTTC. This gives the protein CASRGQATYEQYF.

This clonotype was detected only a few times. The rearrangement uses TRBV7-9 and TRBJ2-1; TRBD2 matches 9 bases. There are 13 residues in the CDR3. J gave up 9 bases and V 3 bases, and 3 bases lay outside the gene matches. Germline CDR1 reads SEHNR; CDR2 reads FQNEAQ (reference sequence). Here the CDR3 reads CASSFSTSGEQFF. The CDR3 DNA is TGTGCCAGCAGCTTTTCGACTAGCGGTGAGCAGTTCTTC.

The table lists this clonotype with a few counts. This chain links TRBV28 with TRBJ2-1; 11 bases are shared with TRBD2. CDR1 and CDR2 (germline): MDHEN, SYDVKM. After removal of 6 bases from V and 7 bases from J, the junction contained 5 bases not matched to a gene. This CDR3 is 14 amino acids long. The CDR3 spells CASRTGTSGNEQFF. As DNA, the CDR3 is TGTGCCAGCAGAACCGGGACTAGCGGAAATGAGCAGTTCTTC.

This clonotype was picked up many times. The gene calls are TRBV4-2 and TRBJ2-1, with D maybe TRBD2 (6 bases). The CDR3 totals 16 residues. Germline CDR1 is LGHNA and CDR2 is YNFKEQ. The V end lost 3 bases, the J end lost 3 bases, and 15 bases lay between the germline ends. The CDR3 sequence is CASSQTSSVLYNEQFF. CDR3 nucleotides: TGTGCCAGCAGCCAGACATCTAGCGTTCTCTACAATGAGCAGTTCTTC.

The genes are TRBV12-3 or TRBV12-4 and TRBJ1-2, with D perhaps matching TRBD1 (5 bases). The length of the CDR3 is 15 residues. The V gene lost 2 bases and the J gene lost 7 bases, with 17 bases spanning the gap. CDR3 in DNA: TGTGCCAGCAGTTTAACCGGGACGTCGATGGGTGGCTACACCTTC. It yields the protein CASSLTGTSMGGYTF.

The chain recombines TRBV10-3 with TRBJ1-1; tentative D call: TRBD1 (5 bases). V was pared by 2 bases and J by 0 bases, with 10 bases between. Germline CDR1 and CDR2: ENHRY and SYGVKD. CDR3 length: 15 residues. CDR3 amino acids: CAISEHGAMNTEAFF. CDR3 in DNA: TGTGCCATCAGTGAGCACGGGGCAATGAACACTGAAGCTTTCTTT.

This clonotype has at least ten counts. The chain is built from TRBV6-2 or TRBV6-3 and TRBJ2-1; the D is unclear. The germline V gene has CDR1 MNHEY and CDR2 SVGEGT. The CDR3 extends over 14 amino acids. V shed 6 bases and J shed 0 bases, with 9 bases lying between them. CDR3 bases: TGTGCCAGCAGCGGTACAAGCTCCTACAATGAGCAGTTCTTC. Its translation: CASSGTSSYNEQFF.

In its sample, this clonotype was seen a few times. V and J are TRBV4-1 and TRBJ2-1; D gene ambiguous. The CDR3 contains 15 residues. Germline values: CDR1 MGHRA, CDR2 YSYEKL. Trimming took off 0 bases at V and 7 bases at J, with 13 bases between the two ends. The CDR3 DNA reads TGCGCCAGCAGCCAAGATCCGGCCTCCAGGAATGAGCAGTTCTTC. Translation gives CASSQDPASRNEQFF.